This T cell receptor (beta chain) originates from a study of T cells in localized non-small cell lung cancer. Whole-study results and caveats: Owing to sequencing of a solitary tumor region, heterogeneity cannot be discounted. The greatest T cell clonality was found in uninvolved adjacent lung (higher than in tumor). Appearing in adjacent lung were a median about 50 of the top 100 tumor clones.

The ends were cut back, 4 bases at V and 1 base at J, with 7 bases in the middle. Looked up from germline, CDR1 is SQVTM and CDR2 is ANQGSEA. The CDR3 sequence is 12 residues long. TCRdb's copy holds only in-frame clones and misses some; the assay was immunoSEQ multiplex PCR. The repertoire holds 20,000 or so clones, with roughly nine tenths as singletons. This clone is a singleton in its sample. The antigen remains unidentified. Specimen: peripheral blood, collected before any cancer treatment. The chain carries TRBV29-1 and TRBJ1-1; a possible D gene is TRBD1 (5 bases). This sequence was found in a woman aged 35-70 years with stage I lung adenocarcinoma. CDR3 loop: CSVAGQNTEAFF. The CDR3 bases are TGCAGCGTTGCGGGGCAGAACACTGAAGCTTTCTTT.